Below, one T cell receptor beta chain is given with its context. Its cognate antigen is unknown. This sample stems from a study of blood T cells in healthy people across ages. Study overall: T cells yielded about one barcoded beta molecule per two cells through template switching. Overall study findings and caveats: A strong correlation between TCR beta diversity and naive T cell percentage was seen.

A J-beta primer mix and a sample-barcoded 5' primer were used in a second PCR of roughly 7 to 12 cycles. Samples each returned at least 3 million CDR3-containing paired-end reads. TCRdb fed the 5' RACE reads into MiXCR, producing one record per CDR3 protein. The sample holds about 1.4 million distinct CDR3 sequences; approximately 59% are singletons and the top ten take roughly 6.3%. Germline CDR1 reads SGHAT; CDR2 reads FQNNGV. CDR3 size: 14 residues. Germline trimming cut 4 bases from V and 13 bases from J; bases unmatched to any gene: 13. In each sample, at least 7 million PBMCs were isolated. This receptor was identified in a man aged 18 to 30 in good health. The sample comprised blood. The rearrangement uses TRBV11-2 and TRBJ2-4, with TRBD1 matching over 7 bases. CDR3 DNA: TGTGCCAGCAGCTACCGACAGGGAGATGTAGGGCAGTACTTC. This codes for CASSYRQGDVGQYF.